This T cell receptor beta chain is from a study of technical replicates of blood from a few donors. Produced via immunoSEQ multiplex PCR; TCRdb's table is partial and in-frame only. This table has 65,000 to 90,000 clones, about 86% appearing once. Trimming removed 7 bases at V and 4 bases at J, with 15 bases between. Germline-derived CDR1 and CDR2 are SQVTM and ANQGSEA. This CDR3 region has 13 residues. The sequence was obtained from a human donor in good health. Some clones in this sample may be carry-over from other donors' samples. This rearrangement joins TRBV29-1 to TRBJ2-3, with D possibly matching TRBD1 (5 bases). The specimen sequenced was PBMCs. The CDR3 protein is CSDLGDSPDTQYF. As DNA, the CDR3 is TGCAGCGACCTAGGGGATTCTCCAGATACGCAGTATTTT.